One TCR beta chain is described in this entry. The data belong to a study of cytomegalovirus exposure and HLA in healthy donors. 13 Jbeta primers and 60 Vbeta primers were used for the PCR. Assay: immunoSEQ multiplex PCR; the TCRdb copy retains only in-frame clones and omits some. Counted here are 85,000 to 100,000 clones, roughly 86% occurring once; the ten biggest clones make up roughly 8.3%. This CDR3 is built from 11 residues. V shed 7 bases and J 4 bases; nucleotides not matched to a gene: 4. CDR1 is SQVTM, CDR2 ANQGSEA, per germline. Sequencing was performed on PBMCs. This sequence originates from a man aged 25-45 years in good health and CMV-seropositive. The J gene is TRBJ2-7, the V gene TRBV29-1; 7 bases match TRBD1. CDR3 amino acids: CSAGQDYEQYF. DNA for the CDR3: TGCAGCGCAGGACAGGATTACGAGCAGTACTTC.